The rows below give T cell receptor beta chains drawn from one sample of a study of blood T cell repertoires in COVID-19. The data were produced by immunoSEQ multiplex PCR, yet TCRdb's version contains in-frame clones alone and is incomplete. The sample contains tens of thousands of clones, about 95% of which appear only once. What was sequenced was peripheral blood. These TCRs come from a human donor with active COVID-19. The donor label of this sample is uncertain. The CDR3 runs from the conserved cysteine through the conserved F or W. Each record gives: J gene, D gene, clone size, V gene, CDR3 DNA, CDR3 protein. The D gene is left open where the match is weak. Some rows mark clone size as missing; the rest say once, few, many or name a class of expanded clone.

J gene: TRBJ2-3; D gene: -; clone size: -; V gene: TRBV24-1; CDR3 DNA: TGTGCCACCAGTGACGTCTTCGCAGATACGCAGTATTTT; CDR3 protein: CATSDVFADTQYF
J gene: TRBJ2-7; D gene: -; clone size: -; V gene: TRBV11-3; CDR3 DNA: TGTGCCAGCAGCTTAGTAGGAGGGAACGAGCAGTACTTC; CDR3 protein: CASSLVGGNEQYF
J gene: TRBJ1-2; D gene: TRBD1; clone size: -; V gene: TRBV10-3; CDR3 DNA: TGTGCCATCAGTGGGGGACAGCCTTATGGCTACACCTTC; CDR3 protein: CAISGGQPYGYTF
J gene: TRBJ2-2; D gene: -; clone size: -; V gene: TRBV4-1; CDR3 DNA: TGCGCCAGCAGCCAGGCAAACAGGGGAGGGAACACCGGGGAGCTGTTTTTT; CDR3 protein: CASSQANRGGNTGELFF
J gene: TRBJ2-7; D gene: -; clone size: -; V gene: TRBV4-1; CDR3 DNA: TGCGCCAGCAGCCCCATTGACAGGCCGGGCGACTACGAGCAGTACTTC; CDR3 protein: CASSPIDRPGDYEQYF
J gene: TRBJ2-7; D gene: -; clone size: -; V gene: TRBV3-1/TRBV3-2; CDR3 DNA: TGTGCCAGCAGCCCCTCGCCGGACTCGGCCTACGAGCAGTACTTC; CDR3 protein: CASSPSPDSAYEQYF
J gene: TRBJ2-1; D gene: -; clone size: -; V gene: TRBV10-1; CDR3 DNA: TGCGCCAGCATGGGAGGCGGGGAGCAGTTCTTC; CDR3 protein: CASMGGGEQFF
J gene: TRBJ2-2; D gene: -; clone size: once; V gene: TRBV11-3; CDR3 DNA: TGTGCCAGCAGCCGGAGGGACACCGGGGAGCTGTTTTTT; CDR3 protein: CASSRRDTGELFF
J gene: TRBJ2-1; D gene: TRBD2; clone size: -; V gene: TRBV5-1; CDR3 DNA: TGCGCCAGCAGCTTGGCTCCGACTAGCGGGAGGCAAGAGCAGTTCTTC; CDR3 protein: CASSLAPTSGRQEQFF
J gene: TRBJ2-1; D gene: TRBD2; clone size: -; V gene: TRBV6-5; CDR3 DNA: TGTGCCAGCAAGCCGGGACTAAATACCTACAATGAGCAGTTCTTC; CDR3 protein: CASKPGLNTYNEQFF
J gene: TRBJ2-2; D gene: TRBD1; clone size: -; V gene: TRBV5-1; CDR3 DNA: TGCGCCAGCAGCGAAGGGACAGGCTCTACCGGGGAGCTGTTTTTT; CDR3 protein: CASSEGTGSTGELFF
J gene: TRBJ2-1; D gene: -; clone size: -; V gene: TRBV4-1; CDR3 DNA: TGCGCCAGCAGCCAGGCCCAAGGGGCCACCCCGGAGCAGTTCTTC; CDR3 protein: CASSQAQGATPEQFF
J gene: TRBJ2-2; D gene: -; clone size: -; V gene: TRBV28; CDR3 DNA: TGTGCCAGCAGTCCGGGACTCCGAGTTCTGACCGGGGAGCTGTTTTTT; CDR3 protein: CASSPGLRVLTGELFF
J gene: TRBJ2-2; D gene: -; clone size: -; V gene: TRBV12-3/TRBV12-4; CDR3 DNA: TGTGCCAGCAGTTTTCAGGGAGGCGGGGAGCTGTTTTTT; CDR3 protein: CASSFQGGGELFF
J gene: TRBJ1-1; D gene: TRBD1; clone size: -; V gene: TRBV5-6; CDR3 DNA: TGTGCCAGCAGCCCAATCCAGGCGGGACAGGGGAGCACTGAAGCTTTCTTT; CDR3 protein: CASSPIQAGQGSTEAFF
J gene: TRBJ2-7; D gene: -; clone size: -; V gene: TRBV7-9; CDR3 DNA: TGTGCCAGCAGCCCCCCGGCGGGGTACGAGCAGTACTTC; CDR3 protein: CASSPPAGYEQYF
J gene: TRBJ1-5; D gene: TRBD1; clone size: -; V gene: TRBV14; CDR3 DNA: TGTGCCAGCAGCCGCCTAGGGGGACAGGCGGGCTATAGCAATCAGCCCCAGCATTTT; CDR3 protein: CASSRLGGQAGYSNQPQHF
J gene: TRBJ1-3; D gene: -; clone size: -; V gene: TRBV18; CDR3 DNA: TGTGCCAGCTCACGACAGGACCGCTCTGGAAACACCATATATTTT; CDR3 protein: CASSRQDRSGNTIYF
J gene: TRBJ2-7; D gene: TRBD1; clone size: -; V gene: TRBV19; CDR3 DNA: TGTGCCAGTAGTAACAGGGGTCCGCAGTACTTC; CDR3 protein: CASSNRGPQYF
J gene: TRBJ1-3; D gene: -; clone size: few; V gene: TRBV2; CDR3 DNA: TGTGCCAGCCACGGTGGAAACACCATATATTTT; CDR3 protein: CASHGGNTIYF
J gene: TRBJ2-5; D gene: -; clone size: -; V gene: TRBV9; CDR3 DNA: TGTGCCAGCAGCGTAGGGGCAGAAGAGACCCAGTACTTC; CDR3 protein: CASSVGAEETQYF
J gene: TRBJ1-1; D gene: -; clone size: -; V gene: TRBV27; CDR3 DNA: TGTGCCAGCAGCCCGAGAGGAGGGCGGTACACTGAAGCTTTCTTT; CDR3 protein: CASSPRGGRYTEAFF
J gene: TRBJ1-1; D gene: -; clone size: once; V gene: TRBV27; CDR3 DNA: TGTGCCAGCAGTTTATCTAGGGGTAGTACTGAAGCTTTCTTT; CDR3 protein: CASSLSRGSTEAFF
J gene: TRBJ2-5; D gene: TRBD2; clone size: -; V gene: TRBV7-2; CDR3 DNA: TGTGCCAGCACTGCCTCACTAGCGGCACAAGAGACCCAGTACTTC; CDR3 protein: CASTASLAAQETQYF
J gene: TRBJ1-6; D gene: -; clone size: few; V gene: TRBV3-1/TRBV3-2; CDR3 DNA: TGTGCCAGCAGCCGAGGTGGCCAGGGCGGTTCACCCCTCCACTTT; CDR3 protein: CASSRGGQGGSPLHF
J gene: TRBJ2-2; D gene: -; clone size: -; V gene: TRBV18; CDR3 DNA: TGTGCCAGCTCACCCCTACAGGGATCCGGGGAGCTGTTTTTT; CDR3 protein: CASSPLQGSGELFF
J gene: TRBJ2-2; D gene: -; clone size: -; V gene: TRBV6-5; CDR3 DNA: TGTGCCAGCAGTTACGAGGGTGTCGGGGAGCTGTTTTTT; CDR3 protein: CASSYEGVGELFF
J gene: TRBJ1-5; D gene: TRBD1; clone size: -; V gene: TRBV19; CDR3 DNA: TGTGCCAGTAGCTCAGGGGGAGGAGGTCAGCCCCAGCATTTT; CDR3 protein: CASSSGGGGQPQHF
J gene: TRBJ1-5; D gene: -; clone size: once; V gene: TRBV7-8; CDR3 DNA: TGTGCCAGCAGCTCTAAGGGAGGTAGCAATCAGCCCCAGCATTTT; CDR3 protein: CASSSKGGSNQPQHF
J gene: TRBJ1-1; D gene: TRBD1; clone size: -; V gene: TRBV28; CDR3 DNA: TGTGCCACCGAACAGGGGAAGGCTTTCTTT; CDR3 protein: CATEQGKAFF
J gene: TRBJ2-5; D gene: -; clone size: -; V gene: TRBV29-1; CDR3 DNA: TGCAGCGTTGGGGCAGGGCAAGAGACCCAGTACTTC; CDR3 protein: CSVGAGQETQYF
J gene: TRBJ1-5; D gene: -; clone size: -; V gene: TRBV9; CDR3 DNA: TGTGCCAGCAGCGTGGGTAGGGGGGGTGATAGCAATCAGCCCCAGCATTTT; CDR3 protein: CASSVGRGGDSNQPQHF
J gene: TRBJ2-7; D gene: -; clone size: -; V gene: TRBV4-2; CDR3 DNA: TGTGCCAGCAGCCAAGAAATTAATAGTTACGAGCAGTACTTC; CDR3 protein: CASSQEINSYEQYF
J gene: TRBJ1-3; D gene: TRBD1; clone size: -; V gene: TRBV10-3; CDR3 DNA: TGTGCCATCAGTGCGGGACAGGGGGCAGCTGGAAACACCATATATTTT; CDR3 protein: CAISAGQGAAGNTIYF
J gene: TRBJ2-7; D gene: TRBD1; clone size: once; V gene: TRBV6-5; CDR3 DNA: TGTGCCAGCAGCCTCGACAGGGGGCGAGTCTACGAGCAGTACTTC; CDR3 protein: CASSLDRGRVYEQYF
J gene: TRBJ2-1; D gene: TRBD2; clone size: -; V gene: TRBV4-1; CDR3 DNA: TGCGCCAGCAGCCAAACTAGCGGCTCCTACAATGAGCAGTTCTTC; CDR3 protein: CASSQTSGSYNEQFF
J gene: TRBJ2-7; D gene: TRBD1; clone size: -; V gene: TRBV6-5; CDR3 DNA: TGTGCCAGCAGTTTGTCCTATTCCGGGACAGTCTACGAGCAGTACTTC; CDR3 protein: CASSLSYSGTVYEQYF